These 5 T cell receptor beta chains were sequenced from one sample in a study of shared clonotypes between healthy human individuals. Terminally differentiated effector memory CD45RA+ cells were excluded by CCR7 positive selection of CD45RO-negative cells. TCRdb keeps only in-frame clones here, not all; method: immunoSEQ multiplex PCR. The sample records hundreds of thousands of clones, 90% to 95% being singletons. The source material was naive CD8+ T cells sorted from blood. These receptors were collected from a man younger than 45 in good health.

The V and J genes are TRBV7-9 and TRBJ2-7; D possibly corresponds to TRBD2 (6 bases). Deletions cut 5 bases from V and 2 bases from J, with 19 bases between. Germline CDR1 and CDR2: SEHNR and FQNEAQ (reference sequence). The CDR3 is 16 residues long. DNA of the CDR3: TGTGCCAGCAGCCGAAGGGACGCCGGAGGGACCTACGAGCAGTACTTC. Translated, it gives CASSRRDAGGTYEQYF.

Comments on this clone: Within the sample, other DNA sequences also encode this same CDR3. CDR3 in amino acids: CASSIGGTQPQHF. In DNA form, the CDR3 reads TGTGCCAGTAGTATAGGGGGAACTCAGCCCCAGCATTTT. The chain has TRBV19 and TRBJ1-5; D unresolved. This CDR3 region has 13 residues. Deletions cut 1 base from V and 6 bases from J, with 7 bases between. Germline V gene data show CDR1 as LNHDA and CDR2 as SQIVND (reference sequence). The whole variable domain, remainder taken from reference TRBV19 and TRBJ1-5, is DGGITQSPKYLFRKEGQNVTLSCEQNLNHDAMYWYRQDPGQGLRLIYYSQIVNDFQKGDIAEGYSVSREKKESFPLTVTSAQKNPTAFYLCASSIGGTQPQHFGDGTRLSIL.

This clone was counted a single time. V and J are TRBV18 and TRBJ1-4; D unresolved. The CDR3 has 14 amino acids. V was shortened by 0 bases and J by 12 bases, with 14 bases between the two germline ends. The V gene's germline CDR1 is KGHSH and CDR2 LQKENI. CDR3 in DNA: TGTGCCAGCTCACCACCCGATGGAGCAACGCAACTGTTTTTT. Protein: CASSPPDGATQLFF.

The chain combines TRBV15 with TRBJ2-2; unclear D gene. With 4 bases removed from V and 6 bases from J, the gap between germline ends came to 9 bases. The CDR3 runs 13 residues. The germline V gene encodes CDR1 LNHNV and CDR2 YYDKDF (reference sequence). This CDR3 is CATSMSSPGELFF. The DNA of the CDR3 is TGTGCCACCAGCATGTCTAGTCCCGGGGAGCTGTTTTTT.

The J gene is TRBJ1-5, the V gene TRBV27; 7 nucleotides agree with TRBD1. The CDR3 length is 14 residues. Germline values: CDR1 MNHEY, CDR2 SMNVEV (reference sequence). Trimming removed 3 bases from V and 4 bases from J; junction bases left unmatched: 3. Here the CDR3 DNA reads TGTGCCAGCAGTTTGGACAGGCTGAATCAGCCCCAGCATTTT. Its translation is CASSLDRLNQPQHF.